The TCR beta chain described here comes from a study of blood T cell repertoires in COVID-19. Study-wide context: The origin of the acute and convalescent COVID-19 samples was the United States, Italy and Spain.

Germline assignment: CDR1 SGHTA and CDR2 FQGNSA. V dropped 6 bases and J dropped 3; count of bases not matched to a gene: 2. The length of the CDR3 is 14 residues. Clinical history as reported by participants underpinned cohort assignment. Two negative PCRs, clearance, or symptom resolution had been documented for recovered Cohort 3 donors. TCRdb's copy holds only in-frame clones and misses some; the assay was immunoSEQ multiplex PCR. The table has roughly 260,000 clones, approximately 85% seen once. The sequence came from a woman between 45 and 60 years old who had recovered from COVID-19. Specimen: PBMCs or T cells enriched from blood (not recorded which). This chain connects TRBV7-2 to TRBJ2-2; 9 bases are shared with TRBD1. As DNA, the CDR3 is TGTGCCAGCAGGTGGACAGGGGACACCGGGGAGCTGTTTTTT. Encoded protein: CASRWTGDTGELFF.